This T cell receptor (beta chain) was found in a study of identical twins. The table lists this clonotype with a few counts. The V and J ends lost 5 bases and 4 bases respectively, with 15 bases between them. CDR3 length: 15 residues. Germline V CDR1 and CDR2: MNHEY, SMNVEV (reference sequence). Each CDR3 protein gets one entry after TCRdb re-called the 5' RACE reads with MiXCR. The sample records nearly 900,000 distinct CDR3 sequences, over 9% being singletons. These data were also reused for a study on yellow fever vaccine responses in identical twins.

This TCR was recovered from a woman between 18 and 29 years old in good health. This chain connects TRBV27 to TRBJ2-1; possible D gene TRBD1, 6 bases. Sequencing was performed on PBMCs. CDR3 protein: CASSPDRLKYNEQFF. The CDR3 DNA follows: TGTGCCAGCAGTCCTGACAGGCTGAAGTACAATGAGCAGTTCTTC.